The entry that follows covers one T cell receptor beta chain sequence. Its matching antigen is unknown. V dropped 4 bases and J dropped 0; count of bases not matched to a gene: 10. Looked up from germline, CDR1 is SGHTS and CDR2 is YDEGEE. The CDR3 has 18 amino acids. Profiling relied on immunoSEQ multiplex PCR, and the TCRdb table lists in-frame clones only, not all of them. Of 160,000 or so clones in the sample, roughly 80% were seen once. The data derive from a study of cytotoxic CD8 clonotypes in ibrutinib-treated CLL. Notes on the study in general: Exceeding age-matched healthy donors, baseline clonality also tracked the counts of circulating CD8+ T cells.

The material was PBMCs, obtained after 12 months of ibrutinib treatment. This TCR was sampled from a human donor with chronic lymphocytic leukemia. V is TRBV5-8 and J is TRBJ2-6, with 7 bases identical to TRBD1. The CDR3 DNA is TGTGCCAGCAGCAGTCCGGGACAGAGACCCTCTGGGGCCAACGTCCTGACTTTC. This codes for CASSSPGQRPSGANVLTF.